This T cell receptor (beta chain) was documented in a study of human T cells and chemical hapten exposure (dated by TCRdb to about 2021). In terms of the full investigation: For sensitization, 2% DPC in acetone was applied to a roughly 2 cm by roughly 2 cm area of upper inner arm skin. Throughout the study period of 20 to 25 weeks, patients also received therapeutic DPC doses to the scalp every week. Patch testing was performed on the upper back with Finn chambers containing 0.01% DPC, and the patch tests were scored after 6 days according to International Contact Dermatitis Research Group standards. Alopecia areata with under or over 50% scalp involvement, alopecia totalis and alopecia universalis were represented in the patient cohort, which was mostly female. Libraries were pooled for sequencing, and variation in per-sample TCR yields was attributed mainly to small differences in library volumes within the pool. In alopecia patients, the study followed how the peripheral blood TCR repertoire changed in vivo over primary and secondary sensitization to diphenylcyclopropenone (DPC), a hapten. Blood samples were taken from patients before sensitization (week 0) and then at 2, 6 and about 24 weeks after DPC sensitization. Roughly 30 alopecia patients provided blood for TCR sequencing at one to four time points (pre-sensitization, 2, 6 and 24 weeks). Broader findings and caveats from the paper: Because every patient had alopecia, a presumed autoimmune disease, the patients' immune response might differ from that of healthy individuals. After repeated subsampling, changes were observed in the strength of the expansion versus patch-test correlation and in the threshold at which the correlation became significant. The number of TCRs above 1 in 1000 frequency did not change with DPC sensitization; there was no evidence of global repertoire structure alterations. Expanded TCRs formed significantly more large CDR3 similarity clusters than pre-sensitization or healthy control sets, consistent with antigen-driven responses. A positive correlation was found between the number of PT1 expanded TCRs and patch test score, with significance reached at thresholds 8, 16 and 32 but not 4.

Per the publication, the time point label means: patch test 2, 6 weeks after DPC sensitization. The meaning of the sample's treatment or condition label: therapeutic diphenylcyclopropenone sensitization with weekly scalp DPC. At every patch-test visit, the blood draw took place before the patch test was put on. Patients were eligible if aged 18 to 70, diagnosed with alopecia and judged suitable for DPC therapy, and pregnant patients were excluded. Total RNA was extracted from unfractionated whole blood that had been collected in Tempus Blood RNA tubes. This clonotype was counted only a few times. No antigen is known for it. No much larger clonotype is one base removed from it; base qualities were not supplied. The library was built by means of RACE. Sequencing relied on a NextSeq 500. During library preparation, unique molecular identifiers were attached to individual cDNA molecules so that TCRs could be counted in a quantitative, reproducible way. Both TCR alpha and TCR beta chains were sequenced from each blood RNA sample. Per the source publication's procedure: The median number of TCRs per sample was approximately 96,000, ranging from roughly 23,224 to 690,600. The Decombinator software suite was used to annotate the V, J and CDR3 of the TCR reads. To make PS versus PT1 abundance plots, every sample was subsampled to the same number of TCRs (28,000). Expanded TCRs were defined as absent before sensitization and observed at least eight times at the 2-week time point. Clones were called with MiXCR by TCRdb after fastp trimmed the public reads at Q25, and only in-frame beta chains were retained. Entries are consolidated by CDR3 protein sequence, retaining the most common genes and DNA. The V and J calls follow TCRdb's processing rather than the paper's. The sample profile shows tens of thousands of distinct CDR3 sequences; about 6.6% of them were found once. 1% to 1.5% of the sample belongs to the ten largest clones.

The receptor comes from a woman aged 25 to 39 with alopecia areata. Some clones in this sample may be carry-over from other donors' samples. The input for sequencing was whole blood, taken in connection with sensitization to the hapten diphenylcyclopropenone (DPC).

The DNA sequence is given as TGTGCCAGCAGCCTCTCTTCTGGGACAGGAATTTATGGCTACACCTTC. Translation gives CASSLSSGTGIYGYTF. The sequence links TRBV3-1 to TRBJ1-2, with TRBD1 identical over 8 junction bases. From the cysteine up to the phenylalanine, the CDR3 has a length of 16 residues. This entry keeps only the CDR3 DNA: 48 bases, framed from base 1. For CDR1 and CDR2, the germline V gene (reference sequence) lists LGHDT and YNNKEL. Unmatched junction bases come to 12, with V trimmed by 4 bases and J by 5 bases.